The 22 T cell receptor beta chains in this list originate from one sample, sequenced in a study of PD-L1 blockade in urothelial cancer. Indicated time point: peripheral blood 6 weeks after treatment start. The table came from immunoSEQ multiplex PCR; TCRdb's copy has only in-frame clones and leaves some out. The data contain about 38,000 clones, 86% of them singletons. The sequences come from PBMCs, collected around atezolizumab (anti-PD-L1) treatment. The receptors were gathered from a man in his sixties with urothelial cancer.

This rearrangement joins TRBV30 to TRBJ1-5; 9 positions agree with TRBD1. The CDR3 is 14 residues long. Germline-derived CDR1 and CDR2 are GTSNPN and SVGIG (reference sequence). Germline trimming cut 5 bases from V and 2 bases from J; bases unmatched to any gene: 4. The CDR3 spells CAWGTGKGNQPQHF. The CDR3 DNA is TGTGCCTGGGGGACAGGGAAGGGCAATCAGCCCCAGCATTTT. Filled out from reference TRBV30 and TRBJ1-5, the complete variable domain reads SQTIHQWPATLVQPVGSPLSLECTVEGTSNPNLYWYRQAAGRGLQLLFYSVGIGQISSEVPQNLSASRPQDRQFILSSKKLLLSDSGFYLCAWGTGKGNQPQHFGDGTRLSIL.

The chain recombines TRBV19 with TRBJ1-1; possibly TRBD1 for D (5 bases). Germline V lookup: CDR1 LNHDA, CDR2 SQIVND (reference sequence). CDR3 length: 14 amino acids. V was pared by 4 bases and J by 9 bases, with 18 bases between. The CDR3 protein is CASSTAGPTPQAFF. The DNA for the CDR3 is TGTGCCAGTAGTACCGCGGGACCTACCCCCCAAGCTTTCTTT.

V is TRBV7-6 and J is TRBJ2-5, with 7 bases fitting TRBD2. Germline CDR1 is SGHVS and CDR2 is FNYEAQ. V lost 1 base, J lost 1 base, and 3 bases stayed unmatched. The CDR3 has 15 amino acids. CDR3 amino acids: CASSLDLAAQETQYF. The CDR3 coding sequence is TGTGCCAGCAGCTTAGATCTAGCGGCCCAAGAGACCCAGTACTTC.

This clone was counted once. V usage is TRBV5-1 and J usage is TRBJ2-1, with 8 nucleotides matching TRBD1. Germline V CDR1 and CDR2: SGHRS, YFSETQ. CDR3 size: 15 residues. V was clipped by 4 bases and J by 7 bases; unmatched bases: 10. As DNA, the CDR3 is TGCGCCAGCAGCGAGGGTGGACAGGGCCTGAATGAGCAGTTCTTC. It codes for CASSEGGQGLNEQFF.

CDR3 protein: CASSQFPGQGQPQHF. DNA for the CDR3: TGTGCCAGCAGCCAATTTCCCGGACAGGGACAGCCCCAGCATTTT. V gene TRBV4-2 combines with J gene TRBJ1-5; 8 nucleotides agree with TRBD1. V gave up 2 bases and J gave up 7 bases; unmatched junction bases: 7. The CDR3 totals 15 residues. CDR1 and CDR2 from the germline V gene are LGHNA and YNFKEQ.

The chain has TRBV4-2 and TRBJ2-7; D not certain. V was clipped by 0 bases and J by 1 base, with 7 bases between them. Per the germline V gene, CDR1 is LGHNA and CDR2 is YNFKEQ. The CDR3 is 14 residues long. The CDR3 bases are TGTGCCAGCAGCCAAGATTGGCGGTCCTACGAGCAGTACTTC. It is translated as CASSQDWRSYEQYF.

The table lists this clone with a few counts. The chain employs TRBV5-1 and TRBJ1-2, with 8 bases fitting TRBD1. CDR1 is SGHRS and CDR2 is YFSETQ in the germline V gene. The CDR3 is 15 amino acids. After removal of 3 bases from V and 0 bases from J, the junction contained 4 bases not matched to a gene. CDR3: CASSSTGGSNYGYTF. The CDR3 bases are TGCGCCAGCAGCTCCACAGGGGGTTCTAACTATGGCTACACCTTC.

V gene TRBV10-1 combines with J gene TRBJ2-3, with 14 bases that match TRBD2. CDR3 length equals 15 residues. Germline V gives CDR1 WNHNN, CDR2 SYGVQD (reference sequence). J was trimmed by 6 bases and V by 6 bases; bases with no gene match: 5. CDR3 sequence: CASSAGTSGSDTQYF. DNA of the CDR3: TGCGCCAGCAGCGCCGGGACTAGCGGGAGTGATACGCAGTATTTT.

The CDR3 coding sequence is TGTGCCAGCAGTCACGGTGGACGGGACTACAATGAGCAGTTCTTC. Its protein product is CASSHGGRDYNEQFF. V gene TRBV11-1 combines with J gene TRBJ2-1, with D possibly being TRBD2 (5 bases). The CDR3 covers 15 residues. V was pared by 6 bases and J by 3 bases, with 15 bases between. The germline V gene encodes CDR1 SGHAT and CDR2 FQDESV (reference sequence).

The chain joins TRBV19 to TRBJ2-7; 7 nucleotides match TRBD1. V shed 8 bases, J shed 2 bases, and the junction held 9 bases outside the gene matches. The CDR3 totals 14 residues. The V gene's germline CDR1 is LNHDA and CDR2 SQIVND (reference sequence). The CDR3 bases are TGTGCCAGTCAGCACCGGGACAGCCCCTACGAGCAGTACTTC. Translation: CASQHRDSPYEQYF.

The CDR3 loop reads CASSTTGTATYEQYF. CDR3 DNA sequence: TGTGCCAGCAGCACAACCGGGACAGCGACCTACGAGCAGTACTTC. The V gene is TRBV9, the J gene TRBJ2-7; the match to TRBD1 covers 7 bases. Per the germline V gene, CDR1 is SGDLS and CDR2 is YYNGEE. The V and J ends lost 4 bases and 2 bases, in that order; junction bases with no gene match: 9. This CDR3 spans 15 amino acids.

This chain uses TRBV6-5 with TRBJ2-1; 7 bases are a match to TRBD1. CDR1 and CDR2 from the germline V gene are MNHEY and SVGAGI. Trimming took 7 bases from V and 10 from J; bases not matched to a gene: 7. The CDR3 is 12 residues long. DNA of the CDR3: TGTGCCAGCACCACAGGGGTCGGGGAGCAGTTCTTC. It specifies CASTTGVGEQFF.

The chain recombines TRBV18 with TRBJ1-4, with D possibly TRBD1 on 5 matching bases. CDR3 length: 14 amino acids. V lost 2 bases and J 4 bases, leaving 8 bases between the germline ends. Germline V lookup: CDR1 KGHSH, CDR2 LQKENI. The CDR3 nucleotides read TGTGCCAGCTCACCAAGTCAGGGTAATGAAAAACTGTTTTTT. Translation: CASSPSQGNEKLFF.

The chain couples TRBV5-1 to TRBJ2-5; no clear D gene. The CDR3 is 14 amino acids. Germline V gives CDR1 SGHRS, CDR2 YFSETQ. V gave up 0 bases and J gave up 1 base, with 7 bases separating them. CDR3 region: CASSLGAAQETQYF. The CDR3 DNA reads TGCGCCAGCAGCTTGGGGGCAGCCCAAGAGACCCAGTACTTC.

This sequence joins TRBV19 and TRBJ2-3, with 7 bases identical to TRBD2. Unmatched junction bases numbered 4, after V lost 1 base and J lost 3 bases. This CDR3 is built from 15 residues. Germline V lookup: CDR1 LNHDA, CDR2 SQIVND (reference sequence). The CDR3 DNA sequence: TGTGCCAGTAGTATAGTTGGGGGAGGGACAGATACGCAGTATTTT. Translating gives CASSIVGGGTDTQYF.

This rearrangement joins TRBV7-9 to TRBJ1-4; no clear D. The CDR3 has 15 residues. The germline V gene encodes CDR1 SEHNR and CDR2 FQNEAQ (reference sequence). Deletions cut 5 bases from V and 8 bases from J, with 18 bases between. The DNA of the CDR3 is TGTGCCAGCAGCCCTGGGGAGGGAGAAGGAGAAAAACTGTTTTTT. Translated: CASSPGEGEGEKLFF.

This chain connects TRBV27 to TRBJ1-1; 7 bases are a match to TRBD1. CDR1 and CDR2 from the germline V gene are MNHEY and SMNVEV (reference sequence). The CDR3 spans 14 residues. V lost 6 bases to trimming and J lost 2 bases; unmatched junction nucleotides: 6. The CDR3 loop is CASRDRLGNTEAFF. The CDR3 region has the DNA TGTGCCAGCAGGGACAGGCTGGGAAACACTGAAGCTTTCTTT.

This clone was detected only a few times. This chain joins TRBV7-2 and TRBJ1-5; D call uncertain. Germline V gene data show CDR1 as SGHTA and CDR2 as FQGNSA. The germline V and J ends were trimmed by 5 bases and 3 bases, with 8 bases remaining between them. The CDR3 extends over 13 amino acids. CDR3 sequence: CASSAGTNQPQHF. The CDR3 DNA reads TGTGCCAGCAGCGCAGGAACCAATCAGCCCCAGCATTTT. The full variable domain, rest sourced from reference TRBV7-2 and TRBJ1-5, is GAGVSQSPSNKVTEKGKDVELRCDPISGHTALYWYRQSLGQGLEFLIYFQGNSAPDKSGLPSDRFSAERTGGSVSTLTIQRTQQEDSAVYLCASSAGTNQPQHFGDGTRLSIL.

DNA of the CDR3: TGTGCCAGCAGTGACTCTGGCCCCCAGGAAGCTTTCTTT. It codes for CASSDSGPQEAFF. The gene calls are TRBV6-4 and TRBJ1-1; no reliable D call. The CDR3 length is 13 residues. Germline CDR1 and CDR2: MRHNA and SNTAGT. Between the trimmed V and J ends, which lost 0 bases and 8 bases, there was a span of 10 bases.

DNA for the CDR3: TGTGCCAGCAGTATTCGGACAGGGGGGGCCTATGGCTACACCTTC. The encoded protein is CASSIRTGGAYGYTF. This rearrangement joins TRBV27 to TRBJ1-2, with 10 bases matching TRBD1. Per the germline V gene, CDR1 is MNHEY and CDR2 is SMNVEV (reference sequence). The J segment lost 4 bases and the V segment lost 5 bases, leaving 7 bases of the junction unmatched. The CDR3 spans 15 residues.

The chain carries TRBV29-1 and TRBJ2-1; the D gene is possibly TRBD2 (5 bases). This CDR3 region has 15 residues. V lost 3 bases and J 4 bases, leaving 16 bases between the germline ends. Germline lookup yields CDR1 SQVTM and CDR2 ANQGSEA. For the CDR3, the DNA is TGCAGCGTTGAGGTTCTGGGAGTTCTTTACAATGAGCAGTTCTTC. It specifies CSVEVLGVLYNEQFF.

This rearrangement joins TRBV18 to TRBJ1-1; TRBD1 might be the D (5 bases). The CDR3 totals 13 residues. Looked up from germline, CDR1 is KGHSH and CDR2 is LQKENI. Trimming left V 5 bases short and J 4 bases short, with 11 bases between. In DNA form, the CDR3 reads TGTGCCAGCTCAAAGGACAAGAGCACTGAAGCTTTCTTT. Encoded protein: CASSKDKSTEAFF.